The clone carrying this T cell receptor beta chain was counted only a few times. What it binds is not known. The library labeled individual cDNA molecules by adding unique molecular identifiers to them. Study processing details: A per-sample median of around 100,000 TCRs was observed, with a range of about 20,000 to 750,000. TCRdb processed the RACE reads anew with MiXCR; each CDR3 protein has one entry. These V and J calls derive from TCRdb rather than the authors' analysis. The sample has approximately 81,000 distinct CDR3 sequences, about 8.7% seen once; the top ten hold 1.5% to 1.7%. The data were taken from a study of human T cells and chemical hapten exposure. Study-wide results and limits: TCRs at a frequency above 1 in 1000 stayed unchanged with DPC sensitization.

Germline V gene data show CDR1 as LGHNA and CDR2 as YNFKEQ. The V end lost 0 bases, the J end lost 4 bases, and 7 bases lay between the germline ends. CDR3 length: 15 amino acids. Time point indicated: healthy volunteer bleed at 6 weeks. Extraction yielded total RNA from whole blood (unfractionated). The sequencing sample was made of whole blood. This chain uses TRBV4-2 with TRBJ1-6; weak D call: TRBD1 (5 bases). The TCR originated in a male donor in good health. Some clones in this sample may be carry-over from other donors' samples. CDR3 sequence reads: CASSQEGAYNSPLHF. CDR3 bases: TGTGCCAGCAGCCAAGAAGGGGCGTATAATTCACCCCTCCACTTT.